This T cell receptor (beta chain) was sequenced during a study of shared clonotypes between healthy human individuals. About the study: The study used three CD4 naive, three CD4 memory, two CD8 naive and one CD8 memory plate per donor.

The data were produced by immunoSEQ multiplex PCR, yet TCRdb's version contains in-frame clones alone and is incomplete. The table records about 1.5 million clones, roughly 96% of them present only once. Germline CDR1 reads LGHNA; CDR2 reads YNFKEQ. J lost 7 bases, V lost 4 bases, and 7 bases had no gene match. The CDR3 length is 14 residues. From CD4+ cells came CD45RA+ naive and CD45RA-negative memory subsets. General observations from the study: Rarefaction showed that sequencing of sorted subsets was incomplete (despite large depth).

Concerning this clone: Its specificity is unknown.

Sequenced input: naive CD4+ T cells sorted from blood. Subset defined: CD45RA+ positively selected. This TCR was sampled from a man aged 25-45 years in good health. The genes are TRBV4-2 and TRBJ2-7; 10 nucleotides match TRBD2. The CDR3 sequence: CASSPGLASWEQYF. The CDR3 DNA reads as TGTGCCAGCAGCCCGGGACTAGCGTCATGGGAGCAGTACTTC.